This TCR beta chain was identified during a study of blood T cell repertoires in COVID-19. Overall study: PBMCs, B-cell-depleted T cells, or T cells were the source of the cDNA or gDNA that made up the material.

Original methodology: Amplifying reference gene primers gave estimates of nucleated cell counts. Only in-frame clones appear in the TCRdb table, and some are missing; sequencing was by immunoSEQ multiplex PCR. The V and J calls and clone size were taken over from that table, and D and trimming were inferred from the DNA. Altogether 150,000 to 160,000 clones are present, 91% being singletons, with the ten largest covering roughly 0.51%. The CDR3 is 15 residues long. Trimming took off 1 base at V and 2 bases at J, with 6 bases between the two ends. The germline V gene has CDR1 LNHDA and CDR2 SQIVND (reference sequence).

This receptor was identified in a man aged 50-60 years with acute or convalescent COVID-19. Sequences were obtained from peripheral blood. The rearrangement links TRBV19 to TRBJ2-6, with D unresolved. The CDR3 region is CASSIARTGANVLTF. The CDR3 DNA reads TGTGCCAGTAGTATAGCGAGAACTGGGGCCAACGTCCTGACTTTC. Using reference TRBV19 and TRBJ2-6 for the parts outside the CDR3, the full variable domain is DGGITQSPKYLFRKEGQNVTLSCEQNLNHDAMYWYRQDPGQGLRLIYYSQIVNDFQKGDIAEGYSVSREKKESFPLTVTSAQKNPTAFYLCASSIARTGANVLTFGAGSRLTVL.